This T cell receptor beta chain was captured in a study of OX40 agonist ivuxolimab in advanced cancers. Measured with immunoSEQ multiplex PCR; TCRdb has only the in-frame clones, and not every one. The sample lists tens of thousands of clones; around 82% were seen once. Trimming shortened V by 0 bases and J by 1 base, and 8 bases separated the two germline ends. The CDR3 is made up of 15 amino acids. Germline CDR1 is SGHDT and CDR2 is YYEEEE. This rearrangement joins TRBV5-6 to TRBJ1-3; D unclear. The receptor was derived from an adult with an advanced solid tumor such as melanoma, head and neck, liver or kidney cancer. Sequencing used CD4+ or CD8+ T cells sorted from blood, obtained in a trial of the OX40 agonist ivuxolimab. In DNA form, the CDR3 reads TGTGCCAGCAGCTTGGGTATAGGATCTGGAAACACCATATATTTT. Its translation is CASSLGIGSGNTIYF.